The present T cell receptor (beta chain) was sequenced within a study of response to subunit inactivated influenza vaccine. Study findings and constraints: Authors suggested seasonal influenza vaccinations each recruit few new T cells.

Germline V lookup: CDR1 ENHRY, CDR2 SYGVKD. Deletions cut 7 bases from V and 3 bases from J, with 10 bases between. There are 13 residues in the CDR3. With regard to this clonotype: Its antigen is as yet unknown.

TCRdb itself ran the RT-PCR reads through MiXCR, one entry per CDR3 protein. The table lists about 780,000 distinct CDR3 sequences, around 18% of them singletons. The sequence came from a middle-aged man who received an inactivated influenza vaccine. The chain carries TRBV10-3 and TRBJ2-1; the D gene could be TRBD1 or TRBD2 (5 bases each). The specimen comprised PBMCs from blood, sampled roughly 5 days after vaccination. The CDR3 here is CAITRDGYNEQFF. The CDR3 coding sequence is TGTGCCATCACCCGGGACGGCTACAATGAGCAGTTCTTC.